One sample yielded the 15 T cell receptor beta chains listed below, sequenced in a study of regulatory and conventional T cells in RAG deficiency. The assay was immunoSEQ multiplex PCR, and TCRdb's table has in-frame clones only and misses some. The table includes fewer than 35,000 clones, about nine tenths detected once. The sample was also linked to a second study, of regulatory T cells. That source adds: The PCR used 52 TRBV and 13 TRBJ primers.

The sample comprised CD8+ T cells sorted from blood. Every receptor here comes from a human donor in good health.

The chain couples TRBV23-1 to TRBJ2-7; 9 bases are a match to TRBD1. TRBV23-1 is an open reading frame, and its role is uncertain. J lost 2 bases, V lost 2 bases, and 7 bases had no gene match. The CDR3 contains 16 residues. The CDR3, as DNA: TGCGCCAGCAGTCAACCAAGGGACAGGGACGCCTACGAGCAGTACTTC. Translating it yields CASSQPRDRDAYEQYF.

The rearrangement joins TRBV10-3 to TRBJ2-5, with 13 bases fitting TRBD2. The CDR3 totals 14 residues. Germline V lookup: CDR1 ENHRY, CDR2 SYGVKD. The J segment lost 1 base and the V segment lost 8 bases, leaving 1 base of the junction unmatched. The CDR3 here is CAIGTSGVQETQYF. The CDR3 DNA is TGTGCCATCGGGACTAGCGGGGTCCAAGAGACCCAGTACTTC.

This rearrangement joins TRBV27 to TRBJ2-7; D ambiguous. V was pared by 4 bases and J by 2 bases, with 9 bases between. CDR1 and CDR2 from the germline V gene are MNHEY and SMNVEV (reference sequence). The CDR3 consists of 13 residues. CDR3 coding DNA: TGTGCCAGCAGTTATTCTGGGACCTACGAGCAGTACTTC. Translation: CASSYSGTYEQYF.

This clone has a single count. V gene TRBV30 combines with J gene TRBJ1-5; 7 nucleotides match TRBD1. This CDR3 region has 15 residues. Germline V gene lookup returns CDR1 GTSNPN and CDR2 SVGIG (reference sequence). V lost 2 bases, J lost 3 bases, and 7 bases stayed unmatched. CDR3 in DNA: TGTGCCTGGAGTAGGGACAGCCGAAACAATCAGCCCCAGCATTTT. Translating it yields CAWSRDSRNNQPQHF.

The chain joins TRBV4-1 to TRBJ2-7; 7 bases fit TRBD1. V lost 4 bases, J lost 1 base, and 1 base stayed unmatched. The CDR3 is 13 residues long. CDR1 is MGHRA, CDR2 YSYEKL, per germline. The CDR3 is CASSPGQSYEQYF. The CDR3 bases are TGCGCCAGCAGCCCGGGACAGTCCTACGAGCAGTACTTC.

The V call is TRBV6-5, the J call TRBJ1-2; TRBD1 matches at 8 bases. Germline assignment: CDR1 MNHEY and CDR2 SVGAGI. The J segment lost 4 bases and the V segment lost 6 bases, leaving 4 bases of the junction unmatched. The length of the CDR3 is 13 residues. Here the CDR3 DNA reads TGTGCCAGCAGGCAACAGGGGGGCTATGGCTACACCTTC. It specifies CASRQQGGYGYTF.

The chain is built from TRBV6-1 and TRBJ1-5; 7 nucleotides align to TRBD1. The germline V gene has CDR1 MNHNS and CDR2 SASEGT. Trimming removed 4 bases from V and 3 bases from J; junction bases left unmatched: 3. There are 14 residues in the CDR3. CDR3 coding DNA: TGTGCCAGCAGTGGGGACAGCGACAATCAGCCCCAGCATTTT. As protein: CASSGDSDNQPQHF.

The chain recombines TRBV5-4 with TRBJ2-1; 10 positions match TRBD2. There are 18 residues in the CDR3. The ends lost 2 bases at V and 0 bases at J; junction bases unmatched: 8. Germline CDR1 reads SGHNT; CDR2 reads YYREEE (reference sequence). The CDR3 DNA sequence: TGTGCCAGCAGCTTAATACTAGCGGGACGGAGCTCCTACAATGAGCAGTTCTTC. Protein sequence: CASSLILAGRSSYNEQFF.

The chain carries TRBV28 and TRBJ1-1; D uncertain. Germline V lookup: CDR1 MDHEN, CDR2 SYDVKM. The CDR3 has 16 amino acids. V gave up 3 bases and J gave up 0 bases, with 14 bases separating them. CDR3 sequence reads: CASSFNYGGMNTEAFF. The CDR3 DNA sequence: TGTGCCAGCAGTTTTAATTACGGAGGAATGAACACTGAAGCTTTCTTT.

The J gene is TRBJ2-7, the V gene TRBV7-2; D is unclear. V was pared by 5 bases and J by 3 bases, with 8 bases between. The length of the CDR3 is 12 residues. CDR1 and CDR2 from the germline V gene are SGHTA and FQGNSA. The CDR3 loop reads CASSETDYEQYF. In DNA form, the CDR3 reads TGTGCCAGCAGCGAGACCGACTACGAGCAGTACTTC. The full variable domain, in which reference TRBV7-2 and TRBJ2-7 provide the parts outside the CDR3, is GAGVSQSPSNKVTEKGKDVELRCDPISGHTALYWYRQSLGQGLEFLIYFQGNSAPDKSGLPSDRFSAERTGGSVSTLTIQRTQQEDSAVYLCASSETDYEQYFGPGTRLTVT.

The chain is built from TRBV5-4 and TRBJ2-5; D unclear. V was pared by 4 bases and J by 0 bases, with 16 bases between. This CDR3 contains 16 residues. Germline CDR1 is SGHNT and CDR2 is YYREEE (reference sequence). CDR3: CASSDKKGRNQETQYF. The DNA of the CDR3 is TGTGCCAGCAGCGACAAGAAAGGACGGAACCAAGAGACCCAGTACTTC. The full variable domain, its missing parts supplied by reference TRBV5-4 and TRBJ2-5, is ETGVTQSPTHLIKTRGQQVTLRCSSQSGHNTVSWYQQALGQGPQFIFQYYREEENGRGNFPPRFSGLQFPNYSSELNVNALELDDSALYLCASSDKKGRNQETQYFGPGTRLLVL.

J is TRBJ1-5 and V is TRBV19; D remains unclear. The CDR3 length is 18 residues. Deletions cut 1 base from V and 0 bases from J, with 16 bases between. Germline CDR1 is LNHDA and CDR2 is SQIVND (reference sequence). The chain's CDR3 is CASSIGKQRIDSNQPQHF. The CDR3 DNA reads TGTGCCAGTAGTATAGGGAAACAACGAATAGATAGCAATCAGCCCCAGCATTTT.

The chain couples TRBV28 to TRBJ1-5, with D possibly matching TRBD1 (5 bases). V lost 4 bases, J lost 2 bases, and 12 bases lay in between. This CDR3 is built from 15 residues. CDR1 is MDHEN, CDR2 SYDVKM, per germline. CDR3 region: CASSSRVGGNQPQHF. CDR3 bases: TGTGCCAGCAGTTCCAGGGTCGGGGGCAATCAGCCCCAGCATTTT.

This sequence joins TRBV6-5 and TRBJ1-5; TRBD1 aligns across 7 bases. Germline loops: CDR1 MNHEY, CDR2 SVGAGI. The CDR3 length is 14 residues. Trimming removed 6 bases from V and 3 bases from J; junction bases left unmatched: 5. The CDR3 spells CASRRTGYNQPQHF. In DNA form, the CDR3 reads TGTGCCAGCAGGAGGACAGGATACAATCAGCCCCAGCATTTT.

A few counts support this clone. The CDR3 spells CASSSPKPGYEQYF. CDR3 DNA: TGTGCCAGTTCAAGTCCGAAACCGGGCTACGAGCAGTACTTC. This sequence joins TRBV19 and TRBJ2-7; D is uncertain. Germline lookup yields CDR1 LNHDA and CDR2 SQIVND (reference sequence). The CDR3 is 14 residues long. The ends were cut back, 8 bases at V and 3 bases at J, with 17 bases in the middle.